The 20 T cell receptor beta chains in this list originate from one sample, sequenced in a study of blood T cell repertoires in COVID-19. The protocol was immunoSEQ multiplex PCR, while the TCRdb copy is restricted to in-frame clones and leaves out a portion. The sample lists 100,000 to 150,000 clones; roughly 90% were seen once. What was sequenced was peripheral blood. These receptors all come from a man aged 70 or older with active COVID-19.

The J gene is TRBJ1-1, the V gene TRBV2; D might be TRBD1 (6 bases). CDR1 and CDR2 from the germline V gene are SNHLY and FYNNEI. The CDR3 consists of 14 residues. Trimming removed 6 bases from V and 1 base from J, with 12 bases in between. The CDR3 region has the DNA TGTGCCAGCAGGTCACAGGGCCGGAACACTGAAGCTTTCTTT. It is translated as CASRSQGRNTEAFF.

This clone has more than one count but fewer than ten. This sample also contains other DNA sequences that code for the same CDR3. The chain joins TRBV5-4 to TRBJ2-7, with 7 bases that match TRBD1. The V and J ends lost 1 base and 4 bases, in that order; junction bases with no gene match: 2. This CDR3 is 13 amino acids long. Germline lookup yields CDR1 SGHNT and CDR2 YYREEE (reference sequence). CDR3 sequence: CASSLRQGYEQYF. In DNA form, the CDR3 reads TGTGCCAGCAGCTTGCGACAGGGATACGAGCAGTACTTC.

The chain has TRBV4-3 and TRBJ1-2; possible D gene TRBD1, 6 bases. Germline loops: CDR1 LGHNA, CDR2 YSLEER. The CDR3 spans 13 residues. V was clipped by 6 bases and J by 7 bases, with 15 bases between them. The CDR3 loop is CASSPGLRGGYTF. CDR3 DNA: TGCGCCAGCAGTCCGGGCCTCAGGGGTGGCTACACCTTC.

The CDR3 DNA sequence: TGTGCCAGCAGCTTGTTGGACATAGGGGGCTATGGCTACACCTTC. Translating gives CASSLLDIGGYGYTF. This chain uses TRBV11-2 with TRBJ1-2; tentatively, D is TRBD1 (6 bases). The CDR3 runs to 15 residues. V was cut by 3 bases and J by 4 bases, with 15 bases left in between. Germline assignment: CDR1 SGHAT and CDR2 FQNNGV.

The chain is built from TRBV11-2 and TRBJ2-7; 8 bases map to TRBD1. The CDR3 totals 13 residues. J was trimmed by 2 bases and V by 5 bases; bases with no gene match: 2. Germline CDR1 is SGHAT and CDR2 is FQNNGV. The CDR3 loop is CASSRTGTYEQYF. CDR3 DNA: TGTGCCAGCAGCCGGACAGGGACCTACGAGCAGTACTTC.

The chain uses TRBV28 and TRBJ2-7; 7 positions match TRBD1. There are 15 residues in the CDR3. Germline CDR1 and CDR2: MDHEN and SYDVKM. The ends lost 2 bases at V and 6 bases at J; junction bases unmatched: 10. CDR3 DNA sequence: TGTGCCAGCAGTTTAATTGTGACAGGGCATGTCGAGCAGTACTTC. This sequence encodes CASSLIVTGHVEQYF.

The chain employs TRBV5-1 and TRBJ2-7; TRBD2 matches at 14 bases. V shed 4 bases and J 2 bases; nucleotides not matched to a gene: 14. This CDR3 comprises 19 residues. Germline V gives CDR1 SGHRS, CDR2 YFSETQ. The CDR3 region has the DNA TGCGCCAGCAGCGGCCCCGGGCGACTAGCGGGAGGGGCAGCCTACGAGCAGTACTTC. Translation gives CASSGPGRLAGGAAYEQYF.

This chain joins TRBV4-1 and TRBJ2-7, with a possible D match to TRBD1 (6 bases). The CDR3 runs to 15 residues. V lost 4 bases and J lost 3, with 16 bases in between. Germline V CDR1 and CDR2: MGHRA, YSYEKL. CDR3 sequence: CASSPSPDSHYEQYF. CDR3 nucleotides: TGCGCCAGCAGCCCCAGCCCGGACAGTCACTACGAGCAGTACTTC.

The V call is TRBV28, the J call TRBJ2-5, with D tentatively TRBD2 (5 bases). This CDR3 is built from 15 residues. Germline lookup yields CDR1 MDHEN and CDR2 SYDVKM. The V and J ends lost 8 bases and 3 bases respectively, with 19 bases between them. The CDR3 DNA reads TGTGCCAGCCGGGGTCGCCTGGAACTTGAAGAGACCCAGTACTTC. This encodes CASRGRLELEETQYF.

The chain couples TRBV9 to TRBJ2-7; D possibly corresponds to TRBD2 (6 bases). CDR1 is SGDLS, CDR2 YYNGEE, per germline. Trimming stripped 0 bases from V and 7 bases from J, with 17 bases between. CDR3 size: 15 residues. CDR3 nucleotide sequence: TGTGCCAGCAGCGTAGGGCGGAGGGGCACGGATGAGCAGTACTTC. Its translation: CASSVGRRGTDEQYF.

CDR3 nucleotides: TGTGCCAGCAGCCCGACTAGCGGGAGGGTGAACACCGGGGAGCTGTTTTTT. It translates to CASSPTSGRVNTGELFF. The gene calls are TRBV5-4 and TRBJ2-2; 14 bases agree with TRBD2. Unmatched junction bases numbered 3, after V lost 4 bases and J lost 1 base. The CDR3 is made up of 17 amino acids. Germline CDR1 and CDR2: SGHNT and YYREEE (reference sequence).

V is TRBV27 and J is TRBJ2-7; D unresolved. The CDR3 loop spans 11 amino acids. The germline gives CDR1 MNHEY, CDR2 SMNVEV (reference sequence). V lost 8 bases to trimming and J lost 6 bases, with 11 bases between them. CDR3 coding DNA: TGTGCCAGCTCAGAGAGGAGCGAGCAGTACTTC. This encodes CASSERSEQYF.

This rearrangement joins TRBV27 to TRBJ2-3, with D unclear. Trimming left V 1 base short and J 7 bases short, with 12 bases between. Germline V gives CDR1 MNHEY, CDR2 SMNVEV (reference sequence). This CDR3 contains 14 residues. CDR3 coding DNA: TGTGCCAGCAGTTTATACTCTTTTTCGAATACGCAGTATTTT. It is translated as CASSLYSFSNTQYF.

The V gene is TRBV24-1, the J gene TRBJ2-3; D is uncertain. Germline V gives CDR1 KGHDR, CDR2 SFDVKD. The V and J ends lost 9 bases and 0 bases respectively, with 9 bases between them. The CDR3 has 13 residues. The DNA for the CDR3 is TGTGCCACCCGAGCCTCGAGCACAGATACGCAGTATTTT. Its protein is CATRASSTDTQYF.

This clone occurred once. This chain connects TRBV5-6 to TRBJ2-7, with 12 bases that match TRBD2. Germline CDR1 and CDR2: SGHDT and YYEEEE. This CDR3 has 15 amino acids. Unmatched junction bases numbered 4, after V lost 3 bases and J lost 3 bases. Written as DNA, the CDR3 is TGTGCCAGCAGCTATGGGACTAGCGGGTACTACGAGCAGTACTTC. Residues: CASSYGTSGYYEQYF.

The DNA for the CDR3 is TGTGCCAGCGAGGGGAACACTGAAGCTTTCTTT. It codes for CASEGNTEAFF. The chain has TRBV2 and TRBJ1-1; no reliable D call. The CDR3 has 11 amino acids. CDR1 is SNHLY, CDR2 FYNNEI, per germline. Trimming took 8 bases from V and 1 from J, leaving 5 bases between them. Combining the CDR3 with reference TRBV2 and TRBJ1-1 gives the whole variable domain EPEVTQTPSHQVTQMGQEVILRCVPISNHLYFYWYRQILGQKVEFLVSFYNNEISEKSEIFDDQFSVERPDGSNFTLKIRSTKLEDSAMYFCASEGNTEAFFGQGTRLTVV.

This sequence joins TRBV18 and TRBJ2-1; TRBD2 matches 10 bases. This CDR3 spans 16 amino acids. Germline trimming cut 5 bases from V and 5 bases from J; bases unmatched to any gene: 9. The V gene's germline CDR1 is KGHSH and CDR2 LQKENI. This chain's CDR3 is CASSNSLAGDNNEQFF. CDR3 DNA: TGTGCCAGCTCAAATTCCCTAGCGGGAGATAACAATGAGCAGTTCTTC.

The CDR3 nucleotides read TGTGCCAGCAGCTATGGGCGCACAGATACGCAGTATTTT. Its translation: CASSYGRTDTQYF. V usage is TRBV7-2 and J usage is TRBJ2-3; D unclear. The CDR3 loop spans 13 amino acids. V lost 4 bases, J lost 1 base, and 6 bases lay in between. CDR1 SGHTA and CDR2 FQGNSA come from the germline V gene.

V gene TRBV7-3 combines with J gene TRBJ2-7; a weak D match, TRBD2 (6 bases). CDR3 length equals 15 residues. V lost 3 bases, J lost 4 bases, and 16 bases lay in between. CDR1 and CDR2 (germline): SGHTA, FQGTGA. The CDR3 bases are TGTGCCAGCAGCTTCTGGAGGGACCCCTCGTACGAGCAGTACTTC. As protein: CASSFWRDPSYEQYF.

The gene calls are TRBV7-2 and TRBJ2-1, with 8 nucleotides matching TRBD1. CDR1 is SGHTA, CDR2 FQGNSA, per germline. Germline trimming cut 4 bases from V and 3 bases from J; bases unmatched to any gene: 11. CDR3 size: 17 residues. The CDR3 coding sequence is TGTGCCAGCAGCTCCCAGGACAGGGTATCGGTCTACAATGAGCAGTTCTTC. This encodes CASSSQDRVSVYNEQFF.